This T cell receptor (beta chain) emerged from a study of cytomegalovirus exposure and HLA in healthy donors. Turning to the study itself: The 666 first-cohort repertoires shared a platform with the 120 or so validation repertoires, as reported in a later analysis. Study observations and caveats: In vitro work confirmed that three CMV-associated chains recognize CMV antigens. A list of around 160 TCR beta chains associated with cytomegalovirus was given.

The donors formed part of the approximately 130-subject validation cohort, distinct from the roughly 730-subject first cohort. The table came from immunoSEQ multiplex PCR; TCRdb's copy has only in-frame clones and leaves some out. This sample has some 250,000 clones, with around 87% found just once. Trimming shortened V by 6 bases and J by 7 bases, and 10 bases separated the two germline ends. CDR3 length: 11 amino acids. The germline V gene encodes CDR1 DFQATT and CDR2 SNEGSKA (reference sequence). Comments on this clone: Its antigen is unidentified.

The chain uses TRBV20-1 and TRBJ2-1; tentatively, D is TRBD1 (5 bases). The TCR comes from a woman between 25 and 40 years old in good health and CMV-seropositive. Sample: PBMCs. CDR3 residues: CSASRANEQFF. In nucleotides, the CDR3 is TGCAGTGCCAGCAGGGCAAATGAGCAGTTCTTC.